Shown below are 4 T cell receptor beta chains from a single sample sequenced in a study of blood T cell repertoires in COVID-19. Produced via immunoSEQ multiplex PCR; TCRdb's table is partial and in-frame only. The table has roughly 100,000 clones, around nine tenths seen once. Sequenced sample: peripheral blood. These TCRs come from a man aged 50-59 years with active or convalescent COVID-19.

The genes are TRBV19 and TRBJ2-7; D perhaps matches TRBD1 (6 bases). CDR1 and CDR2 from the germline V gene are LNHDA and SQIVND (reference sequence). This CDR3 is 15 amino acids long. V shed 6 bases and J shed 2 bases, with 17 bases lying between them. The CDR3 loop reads CASSRQALDTYEQYF. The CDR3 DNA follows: TGTGCCAGTAGCCGACAGGCTCTGGATACCTACGAGCAGTACTTC. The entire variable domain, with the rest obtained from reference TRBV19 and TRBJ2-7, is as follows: DGGITQSPKYLFRKEGQNVTLSCEQNLNHDAMYWYRQDPGQGLRLIYYSQIVNDFQKGDIAEGYSVSREKKESFPLTVTSAQKNPTAFYLCASSRQALDTYEQYFGPGTRLTVT.

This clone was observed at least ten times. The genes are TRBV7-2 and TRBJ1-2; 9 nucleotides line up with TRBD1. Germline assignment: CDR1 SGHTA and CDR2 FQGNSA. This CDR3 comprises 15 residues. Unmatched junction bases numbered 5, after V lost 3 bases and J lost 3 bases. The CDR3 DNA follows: TGTGCCAGCAGCTTGAGACAGGGGGGGGACTATGGCTACACCTTC. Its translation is CASSLRQGGDYGYTF. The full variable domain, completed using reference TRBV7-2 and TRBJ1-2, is GAGVSQSPSNKVTEKGKDVELRCDPISGHTALYWYRQSLGQGLEFLIYFQGNSAPDKSGLPSDRFSAERTGGSVSTLTIQRTQQEDSAVYLCASSLRQGGDYGYTFGSGTRLTVV.

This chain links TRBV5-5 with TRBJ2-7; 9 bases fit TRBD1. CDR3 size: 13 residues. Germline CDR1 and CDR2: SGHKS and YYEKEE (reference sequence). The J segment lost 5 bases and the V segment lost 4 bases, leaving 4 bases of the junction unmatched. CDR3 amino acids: CASSPGDRDEQYF. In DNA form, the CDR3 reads TGTGCCAGCAGCCCGGGGGACAGGGACGAGCAGTACTTC.

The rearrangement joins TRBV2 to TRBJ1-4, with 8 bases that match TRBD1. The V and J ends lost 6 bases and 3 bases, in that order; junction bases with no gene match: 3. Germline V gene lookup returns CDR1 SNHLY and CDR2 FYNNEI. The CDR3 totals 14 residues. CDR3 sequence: CASRKQGANEKLFF. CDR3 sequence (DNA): TGTGCCAGCAGAAAACAGGGGGCTAATGAAAAACTGTTTTTT.